The clone carrying this T cell receptor (beta chain) was observed a handful of times. Its antigen is not known. Germline V gene data show CDR1 as DFQATT and CDR2 as SNEGSKA (reference sequence). The trim removed 4 bases at V and 5 bases at J, leaving 16 bases unmatched. The CDR3 totals 16 residues. TCRdb re-analysed the 5' RACE reads in MiXCR, keeping a single row per CDR3 protein. The sample includes under 150,000 distinct CDR3 sequences, roughly 8.8% seen only once; the top ten take about 3.6%. These data belong to a study of CD8 T cells in ankylosing spondylitis. Findings and caveats of the study: Within ankylosing spondylitis blood, a TCR beta motif made up of roughly eight highly homologous variants appeared to be characteristic. The authors found the disease-linked clones to be CD8+ and relatively rare in peripheral blood.

Material for sequencing was blood, either unsorted or a sorted T cell fraction (not recorded which). This sequence was found in a male donor with ankylosing spondylitis or in good health (not recorded which). The chain has TRBV20-1 and TRBJ2-7, with 8 bases matching TRBD2. CDR3 region: CSAIPFSRGRMDEQYF. In DNA, the CDR3 is TGCAGTGCTATCCCATTTAGCCGCGGGAGGATGGACGAGCAGTACTTC.